This is a list of T cell receptor beta chains from one sample in a study of OX40 agonist ivuxolimab in advanced cancers. Only in-frame clones appear in the TCRdb table, and some are missing; sequencing was by immunoSEQ multiplex PCR. The sample consists of tens of thousands of clones, nearly 90% of them appearing once. Sequencing used CD4+ or CD8+ T cells sorted from blood, obtained in a trial of the OX40 agonist ivuxolimab. These receptors were taken from an adult with an advanced solid tumor such as melanoma, head and neck, liver or kidney cancer. CDR3s include the opening cysteine and the closing phenylalanine or tryptophan. A D gene is named only where the DNA matches it firmly. Clone size is not always given. Where it is, it says once, few, many or a class for expanded clones.

D	V	J	size	DNA	CDR3
.	TRBV19	TRBJ2-2	.	TGTGCCAGTACAACCTCCGGGGTCCGGGGCGGGGAGCTGTTTTTT	CASTTSGVRGGELFF
.	TRBV27	TRBJ2-3	.	TGTGCCAGCAGTTTATCGGGGTCAGATACGCAGTATTTT	CASSLSGSDTQYF
.	TRBV19	TRBJ1-1	.	TGTGCCACAAATCGGCAGGGAGGGAACACTGAAGCTTTCTTT	CATNRQGGNTEAFF
.	TRBV30	TRBJ1-6	once	TGTGCCTGGAAGGGACGGCCATGGGATTCACCCCTCCACTTT	CAWKGRPWDSPLHF
TRBD1	TRBV10-3	TRBJ1-2	.	TGTGCCATCAGTGAGAAAGGGACAGGGGGGGCCTATGGCTACACCTTC	CAISEKGTGGAYGYTF
.	TRBV18	TRBJ1-1	.	TGTGCCAGCTCACCGGATCAGAACACTGAAGCTTTCTTT	CASSPDQNTEAFF
.	TRBV11-3	TRBJ2-7	.	TGTGCCAGCAGCTTAGTTAGGAGCTCCTACGAGCAGTACTTC	CASSLVRSSYEQYF
TRBD1	TRBV5-1	TRBJ2-2	.	TGCGCCAGCAGCTTGGGAGACAGGGTTACCGGGGAGCTGTTTTTT	CASSLGDRVTGELFF
.	TRBV15	TRBJ2-7	.	TGTGCCACCAGCAGGGGTGGGGGGAGCGGAGTCGAGCAGTACTTC	CATSRGGGSGVEQYF
.	TRBV11-3	TRBJ1-3	.	TGTGCCAGCGGACAAGGGGCTGGAAACACCATATATTTT	CASGQGAGNTIYF
.	TRBV11-1	TRBJ1-1	once	TGTGCCAGCAGCTTAGAGAGAGGGTATGAAGCTTTCTTT	CASSLERGYEAFF
.	TRBV18	TRBJ2-3	.	TGTGCCAGCTCACCGCCGTCATCCGGGGAAGATACGCAGTATTTT	CASSPPSSGEDTQYF
.	TRBV9	TRBJ2-1	.	TGTGCCAGCAGCGTAGGCGGGGTCTACAATGAGCAGTTCTTC	CASSVGGVYNEQFF
.	TRBV5-1	TRBJ1-1	.	TGCGCCAGCAGCGGGGATAGAGGGTCTAACACTGAAGCTTTCTTT	CASSGDRGSNTEAFF
.	TRBV18	TRBJ2-7	.	TGTGCCAGCTCTAGGGACACAGGACTCTACGAGCAGTACTTC	CASSRDTGLYEQYF
TRBD2	TRBV19	TRBJ2-7	.	TGTGCCAGTAGTCGCGGGGGCGAGCAGTACTTC	CASSRGGEQYF
.	TRBV19	TRBJ2-2	.	TGTGCCAGTAGTATTAGCAGGGACACCGGGGAGCTGTTTTTT	CASSISRDTGELFF
.	TRBV11-2	TRBJ2-1	.	TGTGCCAGCAGCACATACAATGAGCAGTTCTTC	CASSTYNEQFF
.	TRBV27	TRBJ2-6	.	TGTGCCAGCAGTGGTACAATGCTACAAAGTCGGGCCAACGTCCTGACTTTC	CASSGTMLQSRANVLTF
TRBD1	TRBV28	TRBJ1-5	.	TGTGCCAGCAGCGCTAGGGGGCTTAAAGCCAATCAGCCCCAGCATTTT	CASSARGLKANQPQHF
TRBD2	TRBV7-3	TRBJ2-7	.	TGTGCCAGCAGCTCCCGACGGGGGGGTGAGGAGCAGTACTTC	CASSSRRGGEEQYF
TRBD2	TRBV5-4	TRBJ2-6	.	TGTGCCAGCAGCGCAGGCGGGAGGAGCGCTGGGGCCAACGTCCTGACTTTC	CASSAGGRSAGANVLTF
TRBD1	TRBV30	TRBJ1-1	.	TGTGCCTGGACCGGGACAGGGTTCACTGAAGCTTTCTTT	CAWTGTGFTEAFF
TRBD2	TRBV6-6	TRBJ2-3	once	TGTGCCAGCAGCCGGGGGGTGAGATCAGATACGCAGTATTTT	CASSRGVRSDTQYF
.	TRBV19	TRBJ2-7	.	TGTGCCAGTAGATCGGTAGGGAACTCCTACGAGCAGTACTTC	CASRSVGNSYEQYF
.	TRBV19	TRBJ1-4	.	TGTGCCAGTTCGACAACTGCAACTAATGAAAAACTGTTTTTT	CASSTTATNEKLFF
TRBD2	TRBV7-3	TRBJ2-3	.	TGTGCCAGCAGCTTAACTGGACTAGCGCCAGATACGCAGTATTTT	CASSLTGLAPDTQYF
TRBD1	TRBV5-8	TRBJ1-5	.	TGTGCCAGCAGCTCCGGGACAGGCGTTTCTAACAATCAGCCCCAGCATTTT	CASSSGTGVSNNQPQHF
.	TRBV11-2	TRBJ2-5	.	TGTGCCAGCAGCTCCGCCTTAGGTCACCAAGAGACCCAGTACTTC	CASSSALGHQETQYF
TRBD1	TRBV6-6	TRBJ1-5	few	TGTGCCAGCAGCAGGACAGGAGATCAGCCCCAGCATTTT	CASSRTGDQPQHF
.	TRBV11-3	TRBJ2-1	.	TGTGCCAGCAGCTGGGAGCGGAGCTCCTACAATGAGCAGTTCTTC	CASSWERSSYNEQFF
TRBD1	TRBV6-5	TRBJ1-1	few	TGTGCCAGCAGTTACTCGACAGGGGCCCCGAACACTGAAGCTTTCTTT	CASSYSTGAPNTEAFF
.	TRBV4-1	TRBJ2-2	.	TGCGCCAGCAGCCCAGAGGGCGCGAACACCGGGGAGCTGTTTTTT	CASSPEGANTGELFF
.	TRBV19	TRBJ2-4	.	TGTGCCAGTAGTCTCTCCCCCGGAGGGTGGGACATTCAGTACTTC	CASSLSPGGWDIQYF
TRBD1	TRBV30	TRBJ1-6	once	TGTGCCCGGACAGGGGAGGGGAATTCACCCCTCCACTTT	CARTGEGNSPLHF
TRBD1	TRBV7-3	TRBJ1-1	.	TGTGCCAGCAGCGCCGGGACAGACACTGAAGCTTTCTTT	CASSAGTDTEAFF
.	TRBV6-1	TRBJ1-3	few	TGTGCCAGCAGCCAGGGCGCTGGAAACACCATATATTTT	CASSQGAGNTIYF
.	TRBV6-5	TRBJ1-2	.	TGTGCCAGCAGTTACTCGGGGGACGGCTACACCTTC	CASSYSGDGYTF
.	TRBV15	TRBJ2-1	.	TGTGCCACCAGCAGAGGAAGTAGGGTTGAGCAGTTCTTC	CATSRGSRVEQFF
TRBD2	TRBV30	TRBJ2-7	.	TGTGCCTGGAGTAACTCCGGGACTAGCGGGCCCCCCTCCTTC	CAWSNSGTSGPPSF
TRBD2	TRBV19	TRBJ2-1	.	TGTGCCAGTAGGGGACTAGCGAGCTTGGGCTACAATGAGCAGTTCTTC	CASRGLASLGYNEQFF
.	TRBV10-3	TRBJ1-4	.	TGTGCCATCAGTGATCAGGGGCGTGGAGGGGAAAAACTGTTTTTT	CAISDQGRGGEKLFF
.	TRBV5-1	TRBJ2-4	.	TGCGCCAGCAGCCCTGACGGGGCGCTAGCCAAAAACATTCAGTACTTC	CASSPDGALAKNIQYF
TRBD2	TRBV6-5	TRBJ2-1	.	TGTGCCAGCAGTTACATTACGGGAGGACACAATGAGCAGTTCTTC	CASSYITGGHNEQFF
.	TRBV29-1	TRBJ1-5	.	TGCAGCGTTGCTGTGGGGGTCAATCAGCCCCAGCATTTT	CSVAVGVNQPQHF
TRBD2	TRBV7-3	TRBJ2-2	.	TGTGCCAGCAGCTTGACTAGCGGGAACACCGGGGAGCTGTTTTTT	CASSLTSGNTGELFF
.	TRBV13	TRBJ1-2	.	TGTGCCAGCAGCTCCCGACGGACTTATGGCTACACCTTC	CASSSRRTYGYTF
TRBD1	TRBV9	TRBJ2-3	.	TGTGCCAGCAGCGGCGGACAGGGGTGGATTACAGATACGCAGTATTTT	CASSGGQGWITDTQYF
.	TRBV7-9	TRBJ2-4	once	TGTGCCAGCAGCTTACAGAACATTCAGTACTTC	CASSLQNIQYF
TRBD2	TRBV30	TRBJ2-1	.	TGTGCCTGGACTAGCGGGAGAGGAAATGAGCAGTTCTTC	CAWTSGRGNEQFF
TRBD2	TRBV7-9	TRBJ2-7	.	TGTGCCAGCAGCATCAGCGGGACCAACGAGCAGTACTTC	CASSISGTNEQYF